The next 18 T cell receptor beta chains were all read from a single sample in a study of immune evolution from preneoplasia to lung adenocarcinoma. TCRdb's copy holds only in-frame clones and misses some; the assay was immunoSEQ multiplex PCR. This table holds around 7,900 clones, around 78% found once. Sequenced sample: FFPE adjacent normal lung tissue. These receptor sequences come from a person aged 70 to 85 with lung adenocarcinoma.

The J gene is TRBJ2-2, the V gene TRBV30, with D uncertain. The CDR3 consists of 14 residues. V dropped 3 bases and J dropped 0 bases, with 8 bases sitting between them. CDR1 GTSNPN and CDR2 SVGIG come from the germline V gene (reference sequence). The DNA of the CDR3 is TGTGCCTGGAGACCGATAGCGAACACCGGGGAGCTGTTTTTT. This encodes CAWRPIANTGELFF.

For this clone: This may be a read error: a much more frequent sequence differs by one nucleotide. This sample includes further DNA sequences coding for the same CDR3. The rearrangement joins TRBV5-1 to TRBJ2-1; 8 positions match TRBD2. V shed 4 bases, J shed 3 bases, and the junction held 3 bases outside the gene matches. Germline-derived CDR1 and CDR2 are SGHRS and YFSETQ. The CDR3 loop spans 14 amino acids. The CDR3 reads CASSTTSGYNEQFF. The CDR3 nucleotides are TGCGCCAGCAGCACAACTAGCGGCTACAATGAGCAGTTCTTC.

The V gene is TRBV6-1, the J gene TRBJ2-7, with unresolved D. Germline loops: CDR1 MNHNS, CDR2 SASEGT. Between the trimmed V and J ends, which lost 2 bases and 8 bases, there was a span of 13 bases. This CDR3 spans 13 amino acids. The CDR3 sequence: CASSELLPPKQYF. CDR3 nucleotide sequence: TGTGCCAGCAGTGAACTACTCCCTCCGAAGCAGTACTTC.

The table lists this clone with a few counts. Relative to the germline gene, one junction end is altered; a read error may explain this. The chain has TRBV29-1 and TRBJ2-1, with D hard to call. The CDR3 length is 13 residues. Germline V lookup: CDR1 SQVTM, CDR2 ANQGSEA. Written as DNA, the CDR3 is TGCAGCGTTGAAGATGGCTCCTCCAATGAGCAGTTCTTC. Translating gives CSVEDGSSNEQFF.

The genes are TRBV29-1 and TRBJ2-1, with 15 nucleotides matching TRBD2. CDR1 SQVTM and CDR2 ANQGSEA come from the germline V gene. The length of the CDR3 is 16 residues. V was clipped by 3 bases and J by 10 bases; unmatched bases: 10. The CDR3 nucleotides are TGCAGCGTTGATCCCGGGACTAGCGGGAGGTTTAGCGAGCAGTTCTTC. Amino acids: CSVDPGTSGRFSEQFF.

For this clone: The identical CDR3 is also encoded by other nucleotide sequences in the sample. This chain uses TRBV18 with TRBJ1-1; D gene unclear. This CDR3 has 13 residues. Germline V gene lookup returns CDR1 KGHSH and CDR2 LQKENI. Trimming removed 1 base from V and 3 bases from J, with 6 bases in between. The CDR3 reads CASSPRSDTEAFF. Here the CDR3 DNA reads TGTGCCAGCTCACCACGGTCAGACACTGAAGCTTTCTTT.

This rearrangement joins TRBV5-1 to TRBJ1-6; the D is unclear. There are 16 residues in the CDR3. Germline V CDR1 and CDR2: SGHRS, YFSETQ. Trimming pared 0 bases from V and 11 bases from J, leaving 18 bases between. The CDR3, as DNA: TGCGCCAGCAGCTTGGAACCCCTAACGGGAATTGCACCCCTCCACTTT. Encoded protein: CASSLEPLTGIAPLHF.

The chain is built from TRBV2 and TRBJ1-2, with D perhaps matching TRBD1 (6 bases). Germline CDR1 and CDR2: SNHLY and FYNNEI. V shed 5 bases and J shed 1 base, with 11 bases lying between them. CDR3 length equals 14 residues. CDR3 sequence: CASSPQGYNYGYTF. The CDR3 coding sequence is TGTGCCAGCAGTCCACAGGGTTATAACTATGGCTACACCTTC.

This clone is labeled as large. The gene calls are TRBV2 and TRBJ2-7; D gene uncertain. The CDR3 consists of 14 residues. Trimming left V 3 bases short and J 2 bases short, with 11 bases between. The germline V gene has CDR1 SNHLY and CDR2 FYNNEI. CDR3 residues: CASSEGLIPYEQYF. The CDR3 coding sequence is TGTGCCAGCAGTGAGGGCCTTATCCCCTACGAGCAGTACTTC.

The V call is TRBV4-1, the J call TRBJ2-5; maybe TRBD2 (5 bases). The DNA end favors TRBJ2-7, so the J call may be wrong. CDR1 is MGHRA, CDR2 YSYEKL, per germline. The CDR3 length is 14 residues. This chain's CDR3 is CASSLGPRAYEQYF. CDR3 in DNA: TGCGCCAGCAGCCTAGGTCCGAGGGCCTACGAGCAGTACTTC.

This clone appeared a single time. The chain carries TRBV27 and TRBJ2-1, with TRBD2 matching over 9 bases. Trimming removed 5 bases from V and 6 bases from J; junction bases left unmatched: 14. Germline CDR1 is MNHEY and CDR2 is SMNVEV (reference sequence). CDR3 size: 17 residues. Here the CDR3 reads CASSMTRSGGPFNEQFF. CDR3 nucleotides: TGTGCCAGCAGTATGACCCGAAGCGGGGGGCCCTTCAATGAGCAGTTCTTC.

The chain uses TRBV5-1 and TRBJ1-1; perhaps TRBD1 as D (5 bases). The CDR3 runs 14 residues. Germline V lookup: CDR1 SGHRS, CDR2 YFSETQ. V was trimmed by 0 bases and J by 4 bases, leaving 10 bases between them. The CDR3, as DNA: TGCGCCAGCAGCTTGGCCGGGGGGTTCACTGAAGCTTTCTTT. The encoded protein is CASSLAGGFTEAFF.

This chain links TRBV5-4 with TRBJ2-1; no clear D gene. The CDR3 has 15 residues. From germline, CDR1 is SGHNT and CDR2 YYREEE (reference sequence). V lost 0 bases and J lost 3, with 10 bases in between. The CDR3 is CASSLAGPVYNEQFF. Written as DNA, the CDR3 is TGTGCCAGCAGCTTGGCCGGACCGGTCTACAATGAGCAGTTCTTC.

This sequence joins TRBV5-1 and TRBJ2-7; D call uncertain. The CDR3 is 15 amino acids. Germline CDR1 reads SGHRS; CDR2 reads YFSETQ. Trimming took off 1 base at V and 4 bases at J, with 15 bases between the two ends. The CDR3 region has the DNA TGCGCCAGCAGCTTGATCGCATCCGCGTCATACGAGCAGTACTTC. Translating it yields CASSLIASASYEQYF.

The chain is built from TRBV5-5 and TRBJ1-5, with 8 bases identical to TRBD1. This CDR3 contains 18 residues. The germline V gene has CDR1 SGHKS and CDR2 YYEKEE (reference sequence). Losses at the gene ends were 0 bases for V and 7 bases for J; bases not matched to a gene: 15. CDR3 DNA: TGTGCCAGCAGCTTGGCCCTCTCCGGACAGGGCCTTAGACAGCCCCAGCATTTT. The encoded protein is CASSLALSGQGLRQPQHF.

This clone was recorded only once. This chain connects TRBV6-1 to TRBJ2-7, with 9 nucleotides matching TRBD1. V lost 5 bases, J lost 4 bases, and 3 bases stayed unmatched. CDR1 is MNHNS, CDR2 SASEGT, per germline. The length of the CDR3 is 13 residues. The CDR3 loop is CASSRDREYEQYF. The CDR3 DNA sequence: TGTGCCAGCAGTCGGGACAGGGAGTACGAGCAGTACTTC.

The chain has TRBV5-1 and TRBJ2-2; 11 bases are shared with TRBD2. Trimming cost V 0 bases and J 6 bases; bases outside gene matches: 4. This CDR3 is 16 amino acids long. Germline CDR1 and CDR2: SGHRS and YFSETQ. CDR3: CASSLGLAGYPGELFF. CDR3 nucleotide sequence: TGCGCCAGCAGCTTGGGACTAGCGGGATATCCCGGGGAGCTGTTTTTT.

The rearrangement joins TRBV11-3 to TRBJ1-1, with D tentatively TRBD1 (6 bases). With 5 bases removed from V and 2 bases from J, the gap between germline ends came to 9 bases. CDR3 length: 13 residues. Germline lookup yields CDR1 SGHNT and CDR2 YENEEA. CDR3 loop: CASSVTGNTEAFF. In DNA form, the CDR3 reads TGTGCCAGCAGCGTGACAGGTAACACTGAAGCTTTCTTT.